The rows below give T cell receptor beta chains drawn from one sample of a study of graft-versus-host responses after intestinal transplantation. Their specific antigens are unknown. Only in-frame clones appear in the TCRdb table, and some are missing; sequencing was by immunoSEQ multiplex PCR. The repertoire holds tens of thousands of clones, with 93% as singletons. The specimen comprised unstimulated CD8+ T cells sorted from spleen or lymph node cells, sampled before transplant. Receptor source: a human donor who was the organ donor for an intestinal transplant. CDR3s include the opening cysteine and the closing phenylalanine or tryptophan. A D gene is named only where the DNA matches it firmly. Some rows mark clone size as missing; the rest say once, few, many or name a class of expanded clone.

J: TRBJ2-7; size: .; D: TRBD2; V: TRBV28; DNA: TGTGCCAGCAGTTTGTCTAGCGGGAGCCACGAGCAGTACTTC; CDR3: CASSLSSGSHEQYF
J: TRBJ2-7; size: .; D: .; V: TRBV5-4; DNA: TGTGCCAGCAGCTTGGCCCAAATCCCCTACGAGCAGTACTTC; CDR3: CASSLAQIPYEQYF
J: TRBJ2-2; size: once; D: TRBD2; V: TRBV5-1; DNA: TGCGCCAGCAGCTCGGGGACTAGCGGGATAGGCGGGGAGCTGTTTTTT; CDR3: CASSSGTSGIGGELFF
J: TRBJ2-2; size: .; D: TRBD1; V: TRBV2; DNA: TGTGCCAGCAGTGACGAGGGGGCGTTCAACGGGGAGCTGTTTTTT; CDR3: CASSDEGAFNGELFF
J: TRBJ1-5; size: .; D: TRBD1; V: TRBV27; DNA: TGTGCCAGCAGTTTATTGGGACAGGGGGTTAGCAATCAGCCCCAGCATTTT; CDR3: CASSLLGQGVSNQPQHF
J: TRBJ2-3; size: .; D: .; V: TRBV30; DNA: TGTGCCTGGACGGGTAGCACTAGCACAGATACGCAGTATTTT; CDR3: CAWTGSTSTDTQYF
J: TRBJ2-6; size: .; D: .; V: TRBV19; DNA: TGTGCCAGTAGTATAGTTGCTAGTGGGGCCAACGTCCTGACTTTC; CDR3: CASSIVASGANVLTF
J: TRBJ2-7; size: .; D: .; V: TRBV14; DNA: TGTGCCAGCAGCCAAGTGGGGGATTGGGACGAGCAGTACTTC; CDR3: CASSQVGDWDEQYF
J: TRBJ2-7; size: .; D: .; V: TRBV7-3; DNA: TGTGCCAGCAGCTTAACACCGGCCTACGAGCAGTACTTC; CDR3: CASSLTPAYEQYF
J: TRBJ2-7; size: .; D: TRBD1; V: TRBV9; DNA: TGTGCCAGCAGCGGAAATTTTGAGGGGGCCTCCTACGAGCAGTACTTC; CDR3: CASSGNFEGASYEQYF
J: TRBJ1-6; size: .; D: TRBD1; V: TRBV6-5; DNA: TGTGCCAGCAGACCGGGACAGGGAGATTCACCCCTCCACTTT; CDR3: CASRPGQGDSPLHF
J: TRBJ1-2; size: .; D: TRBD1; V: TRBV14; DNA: TGTGCCAGCAGTCCGGGACAGACCTATGGCTACACCTTC; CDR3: CASSPGQTYGYTF
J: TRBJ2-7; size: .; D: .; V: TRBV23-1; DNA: TGCGCCAGCAGTCGTGGACGGACCCACTACGAGCAGTACTTC; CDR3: CASSRGRTHYEQYF
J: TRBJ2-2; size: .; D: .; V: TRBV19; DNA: TGTGCCAGTAGTATACTTCGAGACAGGAACACCGGGGAGCTGTTTTTT; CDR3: CASSILRDRNTGELFF
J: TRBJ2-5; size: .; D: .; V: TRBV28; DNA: TGTGCCAGCAGTCCCCTTCTGGAGGCCCAAGAGACCCAGTACTTC; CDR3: CASSPLLEAQETQYF
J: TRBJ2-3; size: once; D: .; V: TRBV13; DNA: TGTGCCAGCAGCTTAGCGGGAATTGAGGCAGATACGCAGTATTTT; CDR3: CASSLAGIEADTQYF
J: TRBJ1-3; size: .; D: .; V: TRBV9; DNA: TGTGCCAGCAGCGTAGCCGTACAGGGAGGCGGAAACACCATATATTTT; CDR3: CASSVAVQGGGNTIYF
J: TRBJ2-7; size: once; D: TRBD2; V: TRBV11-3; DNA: TGTGCCAGCAGCCTAGGCCGGGGAGGGGACTACGAGCAGTACTTC; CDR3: CASSLGRGGDYEQYF
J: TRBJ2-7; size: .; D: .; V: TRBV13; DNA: TGTGCCAGCAGCTTAATGGGGGACGAGCAGTACTTC; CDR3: CASSLMGDEQYF
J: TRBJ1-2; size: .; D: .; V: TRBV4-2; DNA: TGTGCCAGCAGCCAAGTGTTCGGGGCGACTAACTATGGCTACACCTTC; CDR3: CASSQVFGATNYGYTF
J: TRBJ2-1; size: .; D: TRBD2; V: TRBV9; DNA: TGTGCCAGCAGCGTAAGTCTTTCCCTTACGGGAGGGGCATCCTACAATGAGCAGTTCTTC; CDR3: CASSVSLSLTGGASYNEQFF
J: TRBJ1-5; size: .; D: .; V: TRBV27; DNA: TGTGCCAGCAGTTTTAGATGGCACCAGCCCCAGCATTTT; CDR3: CASSFRWHQPQHF